The source of this T cell receptor (beta chain) is a study of cytomegalovirus exposure and HLA in healthy donors. Study-wide results and caveats: A later analysis, which compared TCR beta chains of equal frequency, found the HLA-associated ones more clonally expanded. Researchers reported from a later analysis that most CMV-associated TCR beta chains appeared HLA-restricted.

Primers for the PCR totalled 60 Vbeta and 13 Jbeta. In the original analysis: A follow-up analysis tallied about 80 million unique TCR beta chains, roughly 11 million shared. Sequencing was performed with immunoSEQ multiplex PCR; in TCRdb, only in-frame clones are kept and a portion is missing. The DNA gave D and trimming, while V, J and clone size come from that table. Of some 200,000 clones in the sample, approximately 79% are singletons; the top ten hold around 1.8%. The study sampled nominally healthy donors, though unrecorded immune exposures were likely. Germline values: CDR1 MGHDK, CDR2 SYGVNS. The CDR3 runs to 13 residues. V lost 3 bases and J lost 6, with 11 bases in between. Note on this clone: Its antigen is unknown.

The TCR originated in a young man in good health and CMV-seronegative. Material for sequencing was PBMCs. The gene calls are TRBV25-1 and TRBJ1-1, with no clear D. Here the CDR3 reads CASSDPFRAEAFF. In DNA form, the CDR3 reads TGTGCCAGCAGTGATCCGTTTCGGGCTGAAGCTTTCTTT.